The present entry profiles one T cell receptor beta chain with its context. The target of this receptor is not known. Nothing much larger sits one base from this clone, and base qualities are not available. The germline V gene sets CDR1 to MDHEN and CDR2 to SYDVKM. The CDR3 runs 15 residues from the cysteine to the phenylalanine. This entry keeps only the CDR3 DNA: 45 bases, framed from base 1. Trimming costs V 4 bases and J 2 bases, and their ends lie 12 bases apart. This record comes from a study of blood T cell repertoires in COVID-19 (dated by TCRdb to 2020 to 2022). Study-level background: Samples covering the acute and convalescent phases of COVID-19 were provided by collaborators in the United States, Italy and Spain. The prospective study material was composed of cDNA or gDNA derived from T cells, B-cell-depleted T cells, or PBMCs. The dataset comprised deeply sampled blood TCRbeta repertoires from subjects exposed to, actively infected with, or recovered from COVID-19. The repertoires were released in a freely available public database meant as a resource for research on the immune response to SARS-CoV-2. Samples came from the ongoing ImmuneRACE study (first 160 participants) plus 1,254 subjects from 6 global collaborators. The sample metadata nearly always contained a de-identified subject ID, COVID-19 status, age in years and sex. Where available, HLA class I and class II types were taken from metadata supplied by the sample provider and were not determined by assay-based typing. Paper-wide results and their limitations: How much clinical and demographic metadata was included differed by source and by participant, and the metadata was provided uncurated.

TCRbeta CDR3 regions were amplified from genomic DNA by means of the immunoSEQ Assay, a bias-controlled multiplex PCR. On the authors' methods: Within the assay, amplification of reference gene primers was used to estimate how many nucleated cells each sample contained. Sequence reads were collapsed and filtered to measure the absolute abundance of every unique TCRbeta CDR3 rearrangement. For each sample, productive Simpson clonality was calculated as the square root of Simpson's diversity index across productive rearrangements. TCRdb stores this immuneACCESS table with in-frame sequences only. Part of the clones is absent; in the studies checked, under half of the shortfall reflects unresolved V genes, and no reason is known for the rest. The V and J calls and the clone size are those of that table, but D and trimming were determined from the DNA. Present in this sample are about 36,000 clones, just under 85% of which were seen just once. The top ten hold under 15% of the sample.

Each collaborating institution followed its own protocols to collect whole blood in K2EDTA tubes. Collaborator samples were shipped for TCRbeta analysis as frozen whole blood, isolated PBMCs, or DNA extracted from either sample type. This TCR derives from a human donor in a cohort sampled during active COVID-19. Sequencing input: peripheral blood. The rearranged segments are TRBV28 and TRBJ1-3; TRBD1 is a weak D gene call, 5 bases matching. DNA sequence: TGTGCCAGCAGTTACCTGGGGGGGGCTGGAAACACCATATATTTT. The resulting protein is CASSYLGGAGNTIYF. Where the CDR3 stops, the reference TRBV28 and TRBJ1-3 genes take over; the full variable domain is DVKVTQSSRYLVKRTGEKVFLECVQDMDHENMFWYRQDPGLGLRLIYFSYDVKMKEKGDIPEGYSVSREKKERFSLILESASTNQTSMYLCASSYLGGAGNTIYFGEGSWLTVV.